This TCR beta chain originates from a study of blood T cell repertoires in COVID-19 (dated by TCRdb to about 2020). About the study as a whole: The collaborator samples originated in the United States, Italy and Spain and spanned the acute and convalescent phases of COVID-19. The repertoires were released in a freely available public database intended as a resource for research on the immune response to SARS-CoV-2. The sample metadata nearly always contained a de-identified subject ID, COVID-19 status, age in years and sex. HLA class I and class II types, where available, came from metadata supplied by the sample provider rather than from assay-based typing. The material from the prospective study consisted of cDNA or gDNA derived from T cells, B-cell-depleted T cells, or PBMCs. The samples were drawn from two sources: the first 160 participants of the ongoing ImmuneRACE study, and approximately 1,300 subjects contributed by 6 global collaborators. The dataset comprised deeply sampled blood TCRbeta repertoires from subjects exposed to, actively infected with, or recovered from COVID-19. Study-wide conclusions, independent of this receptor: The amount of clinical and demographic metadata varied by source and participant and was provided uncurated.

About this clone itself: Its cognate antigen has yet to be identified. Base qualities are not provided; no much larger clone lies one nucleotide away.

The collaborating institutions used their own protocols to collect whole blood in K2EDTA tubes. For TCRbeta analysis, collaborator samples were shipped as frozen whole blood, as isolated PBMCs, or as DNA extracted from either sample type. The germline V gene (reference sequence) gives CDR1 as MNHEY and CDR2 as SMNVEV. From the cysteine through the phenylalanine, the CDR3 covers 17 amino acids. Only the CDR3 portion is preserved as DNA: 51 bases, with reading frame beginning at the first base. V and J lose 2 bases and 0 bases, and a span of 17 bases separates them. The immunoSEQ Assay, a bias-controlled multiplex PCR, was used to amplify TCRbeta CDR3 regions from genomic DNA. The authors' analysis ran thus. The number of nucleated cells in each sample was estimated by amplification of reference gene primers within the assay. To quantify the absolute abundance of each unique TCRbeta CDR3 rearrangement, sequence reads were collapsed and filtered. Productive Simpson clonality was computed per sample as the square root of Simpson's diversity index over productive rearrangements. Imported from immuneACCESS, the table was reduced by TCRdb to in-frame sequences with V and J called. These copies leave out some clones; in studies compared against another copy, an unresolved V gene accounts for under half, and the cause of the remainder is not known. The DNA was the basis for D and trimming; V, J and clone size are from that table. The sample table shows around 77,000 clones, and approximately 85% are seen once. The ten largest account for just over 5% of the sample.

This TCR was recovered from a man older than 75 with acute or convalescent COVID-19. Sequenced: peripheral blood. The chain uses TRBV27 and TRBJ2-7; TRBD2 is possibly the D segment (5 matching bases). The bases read TGTGCCAGCAGTTTAGATCGTAGGCGGGTCAACTCCTACGAGCAGTACTTC. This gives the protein CASSLDRRRVNSYEQYF.